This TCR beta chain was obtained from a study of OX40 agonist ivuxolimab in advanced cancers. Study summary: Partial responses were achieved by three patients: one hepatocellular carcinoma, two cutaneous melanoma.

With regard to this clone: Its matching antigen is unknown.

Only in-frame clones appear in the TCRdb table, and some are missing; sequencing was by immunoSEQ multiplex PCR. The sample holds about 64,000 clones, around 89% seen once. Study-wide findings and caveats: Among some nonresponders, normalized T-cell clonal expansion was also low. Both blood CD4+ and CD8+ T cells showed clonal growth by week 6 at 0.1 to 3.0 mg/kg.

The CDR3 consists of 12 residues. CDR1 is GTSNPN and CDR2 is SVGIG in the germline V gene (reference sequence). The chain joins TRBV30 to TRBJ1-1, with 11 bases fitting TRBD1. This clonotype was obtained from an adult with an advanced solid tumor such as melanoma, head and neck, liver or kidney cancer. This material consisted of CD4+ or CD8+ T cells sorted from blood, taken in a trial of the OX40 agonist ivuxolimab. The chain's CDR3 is CVGDRGRTEAFF. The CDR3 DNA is TGTGTCGGGGACAGGGGGAGAACTGAAGCTTTCTTT.